These 26 T cell receptor beta chains were sequenced from one sample in a study of T cell responses to AZD1222 COVID-19 vaccine. Produced via immunoSEQ multiplex PCR; TCRdb's table is partial and in-frame only. The top ten clones hold 5.5% to 7% of a sample with 53,000 or so clones, 80% to 90% of them seen once. The sample in question was peripheral blood, obtained 28 days after the second AZD1222 dose. These receptors originate from an adult who received the AZD1222 COVID-19 vaccine.

CDR3 DNA: TGTGCCAGTCAGCCTAGCGGCCCACCCGGGGATGAGCAGTTCTTC. Translating it yields CASQPSGPPGDEQFF. This rearrangement joins TRBV19 to TRBJ2-1; 7 bases are shared with TRBD2. The CDR3 spans 15 residues. Trimming cost V 8 bases and J 8 bases; bases outside gene matches: 15. The germline CDR1 and CDR2 sequences are LNHDA and SQIVND (reference sequence).

The chain employs TRBV19 and TRBJ2-1, with D perhaps given as TRBD1 or TRBD2 (6 bases each). The CDR3 runs 15 residues. The V gene lost 3 bases and the J gene lost 5 bases, with 14 bases spanning the gap. CDR1 and CDR2 from the germline V gene are LNHDA and SQIVND (reference sequence). The CDR3 sequence: CASSISGGVHNEQFF. CDR3 bases: TGTGCCAGTAGTATTTCCGGGGGCGTGCACAATGAGCAGTTCTTC.

The chain uses TRBV7-9 and TRBJ2-2, with no clear D. Deletions cut 4 bases from V and 8 bases from J, with 5 bases between. The germline gives CDR1 SEHNR, CDR2 FQNEAQ (reference sequence). The CDR3 has 11 amino acids. As DNA, the CDR3 is TGTGCCAGCAGCTCACCGGGGGAGCTGTTTTTT. Translating it yields CASSSPGELFF.

The V gene is TRBV7-3, the J gene TRBJ1-1; 7 nucleotides match TRBD1. Germline V CDR1 and CDR2: SGHTA, FQGTGA. V gave up 2 bases and J gave up 0 bases; unmatched junction bases: 0. The CDR3 sequence is 14 residues long. The CDR3 DNA reads as TGTGCCAGCAGCTTAGACAGGGTGAACACTGAAGCTTTCTTT. As protein: CASSLDRVNTEAFF.

The CDR3 here is CASSPIGPDTQYF. The CDR3 region has the DNA TGTGCCAGCAGCCCGATTGGACCGGATACGCAGTATTTT. V usage is TRBV7-3 and J usage is TRBJ2-3; no firm D call. Per the germline V gene, CDR1 is SGHTA and CDR2 is FQGTGA. The CDR3 has 13 amino acids. Trimming pared 5 bases from V and 6 bases from J, leaving 12 bases between.

The J gene is TRBJ2-7, the V gene TRBV6-5; the D gene is possibly TRBD1 (5 bases). Germline V gene data show CDR1 as MNHEY and CDR2 as SVGAGI. V lost 11 bases and J lost 0, with 17 bases in between. This CDR3 contains 14 residues. The CDR3 sequence is CAARTIQVSYEQYF. The CDR3 DNA follows: TGTGCCGCGAGGACAATCCAGGTCTCCTACGAGCAGTACTTC.

The chain links TRBV7-9 to TRBJ2-5; TRBD2 is a possible D gene (6 bases). The CDR3 loop spans 16 amino acids. Germline lookup yields CDR1 SEHNR and CDR2 FQNEAQ (reference sequence). V was trimmed by 5 bases and J by 5 bases, leaving 21 bases between them. The CDR3: CASSLMGGGVVETQYF. DNA of the CDR3: TGTGCCAGCAGCCTCATGGGGGGAGGAGTAGTTGAGACCCAGTACTTC.

For this clone: The junction departs from germline at one end; a sequencing error may be responsible. V gene TRBV6-4 combines with J gene TRBJ2-3; D is perhaps TRBD2 (5 bases). CDR1 is MRHNA and CDR2 is SNTAGT in the germline V gene. This CDR3 region has 14 residues. CDR3 protein: CASRDYTSTDTQYF. DNA for the CDR3: TGTGCCAGCAGAGACTATACTAGCACAGATACGCAGTATTTT.

The genes are TRBV5-4 and TRBJ1-1; D remains ambiguous. The length of the CDR3 is 14 residues. Trimming took off 1 base at V and 1 base at J, with 8 bases between the two ends. Germline V gives CDR1 SGHNT, CDR2 YYREEE (reference sequence). CDR3 loop: CASSLWTANTEAFF. The DNA for the CDR3 is TGTGCCAGCAGCTTGTGGACGGCGAACACTGAAGCTTTCTTT.

The rearrangement links TRBV7-2 to TRBJ1-4, with D hard to call. Between the trimmed V and J ends, which lost 2 bases and 0 bases, there was a span of 7 bases. The germline V gene has CDR1 SGHTA and CDR2 FQGNSA. The CDR3 contains 15 residues. Written as DNA, the CDR3 is TGTGCCAGCAGCTTACAGGCCTCAACTAATGAAAAACTGTTTTTT. Protein product: CASSLQASTNEKLFF. The whole variable domain, remainder taken from reference TRBV7-2 and TRBJ1-4, is GAGVSQSPSNKVTEKGKDVELRCDPISGHTALYWYRQSLGQGLEFLIYFQGNSAPDKSGLPSDRFSAERTGGSVSTLTIQRTQQEDSAVYLCASSLQASTNEKLFFGSGTQLSVL.

The CDR3 region is CASSLYRGEETQYF. DNA for the CDR3: TGTGCCAGCAGTTTATATCGGGGTGAGGAGACCCAGTACTTC. The V call is TRBV27, the J call TRBJ2-5; perhaps TRBD2 as D (5 bases). The CDR3 covers 14 residues. Trimming removed 1 base at V and 5 bases at J, with 11 bases between. Germline values: CDR1 MNHEY, CDR2 SMNVEV (reference sequence).

This chain connects TRBV18 to TRBJ2-7; 7 nucleotides agree with TRBD1. V was clipped by 2 bases and J by 3 bases; unmatched bases: 1. The germline gives CDR1 KGHSH, CDR2 LQKENI. This CDR3 is 13 amino acids long. CDR3 residues: CASSPAGGYEQYF. Written as DNA, the CDR3 is TGTGCCAGCTCACCAGCAGGGGGCTACGAGCAGTACTTC.

The chain joins TRBV9 to TRBJ2-7; D gene unclear. Per germline, CDR1 SGDLS and CDR2 YYNGEE. This CDR3 spans 15 amino acids. With 10 bases removed from V and 0 bases from J, the gap between germline ends came to 20 bases. In DNA form, the CDR3 reads TGTGCCTCCAGCGAGCAGGACGCCAGCTCCTACGAGCAGTACTTC. This gives the protein CASSEQDASSYEQYF. The full variable domain, completed using reference TRBV9 and TRBJ2-7, is DSGVTQTPKHLITATGQRVTLRCSPRSGDLSVYWYQQSLDQGLQFLIQYYNGEERAKGNILERFSAQQFPDLHSELNLSSLELGDSALYFCASSEQDASSYEQYFGPGTRLTVT.

The gene calls are TRBV7-9 and TRBJ1-1; no clear D gene. The germline V gene has CDR1 SEHNR and CDR2 FQNEAQ (reference sequence). The V end lost 5 bases, the J end lost 2 bases, and 3 bases lay between the germline ends. The CDR3 loop spans 11 amino acids. CDR3 residues: CASSLNTEAFF. CDR3 DNA: TGTGCCAGCAGCCTAAACACTGAAGCTTTCTTT. The full variable domain, its missing parts supplied by reference TRBV7-9 and TRBJ1-1, is DTGVSQNPRHKITKRGQNVTFRCDPISEHNRLYWYRQTLGQGPEFLTYFQNEAQLEKSRLLSDRFSAERPKGSFSTLEIQRTEQGDSAMYLCASSLNTEAFFGQGTRLTVV.

V is TRBV27 and J is TRBJ1-2; possibly TRBD1 for D (5 bases). V was pared by 8 bases and J by 9 bases, with 25 bases between. Germline-derived CDR1 and CDR2 are MNHEY and SMNVEV (reference sequence). The CDR3 is 15 amino acids. CDR3 sequence reads: CASRRAGTDRMSYTF. CDR3 nucleotide sequence: TGTGCCAGCCGGAGGGCAGGGACGGACCGTATGAGCTACACCTTC.

This clone was seen a few times. The chain links TRBV28 to TRBJ2-1, with 13 bases lining up with TRBD2. V shed 4 bases and J 7 bases; nucleotides not matched to a gene: 10. CDR1 is MDHEN and CDR2 is SYDVKM in the germline V gene. The CDR3 spans 17 residues. CDR3: CASSSPWTSGRTNEQFF. In nucleotides, the CDR3 is TGTGCCAGCAGTTCCCCTTGGACTAGCGGGAGAACGAATGAGCAGTTCTTC.

This clone has a single count. The rearrangement uses TRBV7-2 and TRBJ2-7, with 9 bases identical to TRBD2. The CDR3 runs 14 residues. Germline CDR1 reads SGHTA; CDR2 reads FQGNSA. J lost 6 bases, V lost 5 bases, and 8 bases had no gene match. CDR3 sequence: CASSAVSGRVEQYF. CDR3 in DNA: TGTGCCAGCAGCGCGGTTAGCGGGAGAGTCGAGCAGTACTTC.

CDR3 DNA: TGTGCCACCAGTGATTGGGGACAACACGGACGCACAGATACGCAGTATTTT. It translates to CATSDWGQHGRTDTQYF. The chain has TRBV24-1 and TRBJ2-3; D is possibly TRBD1 (6 bases). V gave up 2 bases and J gave up 1 base, with 15 bases separating them. The germline gives CDR1 KGHDR, CDR2 SFDVKD. The CDR3 is 17 amino acids.

The DNA of the CDR3 is TGTGCCAGCAGCCCCTGGACAGGGGAATCGGCTTTCTTT. This sequence encodes CASSPWTGESAFF. This rearrangement joins TRBV27 to TRBJ1-1, with TRBD1 identical over 9 bases. CDR3 length: 13 amino acids. CDR1 is MNHEY and CDR2 is SMNVEV in the germline V gene (reference sequence). The ends lost 6 bases at V and 11 bases at J; junction bases unmatched: 10.

This clone showed up just once. The chain joins TRBV18 to TRBJ2-7; D ambiguous. Germline loops: CDR1 KGHSH, CDR2 LQKENI. V was trimmed by 4 bases and J by 2 bases, leaving 12 bases between them. The CDR3 has 14 amino acids. The CDR3 protein is CASSQDPGTYEQYF. The CDR3 DNA reads as TGTGCCAGCTCACAAGATCCAGGAACCTACGAGCAGTACTTC. The complete variable domain, with remaining parts taken from reference TRBV18 and TRBJ2-7, reads NAGVMQNPRHLVRRRGQEARLRCSPMKGHSHVYWYRQLPEEGLKFMVYLQKENIIDESGMPKERFSAEFPKEGPSILRIQQVVRGDSAAYFCASSQDPGTYEQYFGPGTRLTVT.

The chain employs TRBV7-2 and TRBJ2-7, with 13 bases that match TRBD2. V lost 5 bases to trimming and J lost 2 bases; unmatched junction nucleotides: 6. Per germline, CDR1 SGHTA and CDR2 FQGNSA. The CDR3 spans 16 residues. CDR3 sequence reads: CASSGGTSGTTYEQYF. CDR3 bases: TGTGCCAGCAGCGGCGGGACTAGCGGGACTACCTACGAGCAGTACTTC.

The gene calls are TRBV10-1 and TRBJ1-2; the match to TRBD1 covers 8 bases. The germline CDR1 and CDR2 sequences are WNHNN and SYGVQD (reference sequence). V trimming: 4 bases; J trimming: 5 bases; junction bases outside the gene matches: 3. CDR3 length: 13 amino acids. The CDR3 DNA sequence: TGCGCCAGCAGTGTGGACAGGGCTTATGGCTACACCTTC. Translated, it gives CASSVDRAYGYTF.

J is TRBJ1-2 and V is TRBV5-1, with D perhaps matching TRBD1 (6 bases). Trimming cost V 3 bases and J 0 bases, with 15 bases left between them. This CDR3 has 16 amino acids. Germline lookup yields CDR1 SGHRS and CDR2 YFSETQ. In nucleotides, the CDR3 is TGCGCCAGCAGCTCGGGACACACGAACCCTAACTATGGCTACACCTTC. Amino acids: CASSSGHTNPNYGYTF.

This chain links TRBV25-1 with TRBJ1-1; TRBD1 is a possible D gene (5 bases). The CDR3 runs 13 residues. With 1 base removed from V and 5 bases from J, the gap between germline ends came to 8 bases. Germline V CDR1 and CDR2: MGHDK, SYGVNS. CDR3 in amino acids: CASSELEGTEAFF. Written as DNA, the CDR3 is TGTGCCAGCAGTGAATTGGAGGGGACTGAAGCTTTCTTT.

The chain joins TRBV3-1 (or the pseudogene TRBV3-2) to TRBJ1-5, with D maybe TRBD1 (6 bases). Germline V gene lookup returns CDR1 LGHDT and CDR2 YNNKEL (reference sequence). The CDR3 spans 15 residues. V gave up 3 bases and J gave up 6 bases, with 15 bases separating them. The CDR3 is CASSQHGGEGQPQHF. The DNA of the CDR3 is TGTGCCAGCAGCCAGCATGGGGGCGAGGGTCAGCCCCAGCATTTT.

This clone was counted a few times. This chain connects TRBV12-3 or TRBV12-4 to TRBJ2-7; D is undetermined. Between the trimmed V and J ends, which lost 6 bases and 0 bases, there was a span of 6 bases. The CDR3 extends over 12 amino acids. The DNA of the CDR3 is TGTGCCAGCAGAGGCGACTCCTACGAGCAGTACTTC. Its protein product is CASRGDSYEQYF.